One sample yielded the 25 T cell receptor beta chains listed below, sequenced in a study of T cell changes during pregnancy in multiple sclerosis. Some clones are missing from TCRdb's copy, which holds only in-frame ones; the method was immunoSEQ multiplex PCR. The profile shows around 66,000 clones, 91% of them singletons. The input for sequencing was peripheral blood, taken in the third trimester of pregnancy. The receptors derive from a female donor in good health, enrolled as a control in a pregnancy study.

The V gene is TRBV28, the J gene TRBJ2-1; 9 bases line up with TRBD2. CDR1 is MDHEN and CDR2 is SYDVKM in the germline V gene. Trimming took 5 bases from V and 8 from J; bases not matched to a gene: 7. The CDR3 sequence is 14 residues long. The CDR3, as DNA: TGTGCCAGCAGTCCGGGACTAGCCTCGGATGAGCAGTTCTTC. It encodes CASSPGLASDEQFF.

The rearrangement links TRBV28 to TRBJ2-7; TRBD2 might be the D (6 bases). Trimming cost V 4 bases and J 0 bases, with 10 bases left between them. The CDR3 extends over 14 amino acids. Germline CDR1 reads MDHEN; CDR2 reads SYDVKM. CDR3 bases: TGTGCCAGCAGTTGGCGGGGACTCTCCTACGAGCAGTACTTC. Residues: CASSWRGLSYEQYF.

The chain employs TRBV6-5 and TRBJ2-7; 7 nucleotides line up with TRBD2. The CDR3 has 13 residues. V gave up 7 bases and J gave up 2 bases; unmatched junction bases: 5. In germline, CDR1 is MNHEY, CDR2 SVGAGI. This CDR3 is CASTLGRAYEQYF. The DNA of the CDR3 is TGTGCCAGCACGCTTGGGAGGGCCTACGAGCAGTACTTC.

The rearrangement uses TRBV28 and TRBJ2-2; TRBD2 aligns across 7 bases. The CDR3 has 16 amino acids. Germline V lookup: CDR1 MDHEN, CDR2 SYDVKM. With V trimmed by 6 bases and J by 4 bases, 11 bases remained unmatched. The CDR3 coding sequence is TGTGCCAGCAGGGGAGGGACTCTCTGGGGCACCGGGGAGCTGTTTTTT. Encoded protein: CASRGGTLWGTGELFF.

This chain links TRBV29-1 with TRBJ2-2, with D tentatively TRBD1 (6 bases). The CDR3 consists of 11 residues. V was trimmed by 3 bases and J by 7 bases, leaving 6 bases between them. Per the germline V gene, CDR1 is SQVTM and CDR2 is ANQGSEA. The CDR3 loop is CSVEDSGELFF. CDR3 DNA sequence: TGCAGCGTTGAGGACAGCGGGGAGCTGTTTTTT.

This rearrangement joins TRBV19 to TRBJ2-3, with TRBD1 matching 10 bases. Germline CDR1 LNHDA, CDR2 SQIVND (reference sequence). Trimming at V came to 3 bases and at J to 4 bases, leaving 7 bases not matched to a gene. This CDR3 comprises 16 residues. The CDR3 nucleotides are TGTGCCAGTAGTATCCCCCGACAGGGGGCCGCAGATACGCAGTATTTT. As protein: CASSIPRQGAADTQYF.

The J gene is TRBJ1-5, the V gene TRBV28, with 9 bases identical to TRBD1. Trimming cost V 8 bases and J 3 bases; bases outside gene matches: 11. The length of the CDR3 is 16 residues. CDR1 is MDHEN and CDR2 is SYDVKM in the germline V gene. The CDR3 DNA reads as TGTGCCAGCGGATTCTCCGGGACAGGGATCAATCAGCCCCAGCATTTT. Translating it yields CASGFSGTGINQPQHF.

The chain couples TRBV7-9 to TRBJ1-2; possible D gene TRBD1, 5 bases. The V gene lost 4 bases and the J gene lost 4 bases, with 10 bases spanning the gap. CDR1 and CDR2 from the germline V gene are SEHNR and FQNEAQ (reference sequence). The CDR3 runs to 13 residues. The CDR3 DNA is TGTGCCAGCAGCTATGGGGACTTCTATGGCTACACCTTC. As protein: CASSYGDFYGYTF.

The V and J genes are TRBV20-1 and TRBJ2-1, with 7 nucleotides matching TRBD1. Trimming cost V 6 bases and J 6 bases; bases outside gene matches: 2. From germline, CDR1 is DFQATT and CDR2 SNEGSKA (reference sequence). The CDR3 sequence is 11 residues long. The CDR3 protein is CSAPGGNEQFF. The CDR3 region has the DNA TGCAGTGCCCCAGGGGGCAATGAGCAGTTCTTC.

The V call is TRBV7-9, the J call TRBJ2-7; a possible D gene is TRBD1 (5 bases). There are 13 residues in the CDR3. Germline lookup yields CDR1 SEHNR and CDR2 FQNEAQ (reference sequence). Trimming stripped 3 bases from V and 1 base from J, with 7 bases between. CDR3 sequence reads: CASSLTESYEQYF. DNA of the CDR3: TGTGCCAGCAGCTTGACAGAATCCTACGAGCAGTACTTC.

The V call is TRBV19, the J call TRBJ1-1; D perhaps matches TRBD1 (5 bases). Germline lookup yields CDR1 LNHDA and CDR2 SQIVND (reference sequence). Deletions cut 0 bases from V and 10 bases from J, with 12 bases between. The CDR3 contains 13 residues. CDR3 protein: CASSIDRAGRAFF. In DNA form, the CDR3 reads TGTGCCAGTAGTATAGATAGGGCAGGGCGAGCTTTCTTT.

The chain recombines TRBV5-4 with TRBJ2-5, with TRBD1 as a possible D gene (6 bases). V was trimmed by 4 bases and J by 4 bases, leaving 14 bases between them. This CDR3 is built from 14 residues. From germline, CDR1 is SGHNT and CDR2 YYREEE (reference sequence). In DNA form, the CDR3 reads TGTGCCAGCAGCCCCCCGGACAGTTTAGAGACCCAGTACTTC. This encodes CASSPPDSLETQYF.

CDR3 loop: CASTPWGGAGYRASPLHF. CDR3 in DNA: TGTGCCAGCACCCCATGGGGGGGCGCGGGGTATAGGGCTTCACCCCTCCACTTT. The chain uses TRBV21-1 and TRBJ1-6. TRBV21-1 has pseudogene status. This CDR3 region has 18 residues.

The chain has TRBV27 and TRBJ1-4; possible D gene TRBD1, 5 bases. Germline V gene sequence: CDR1 MNHEY, CDR2 SMNVEV (reference sequence). V lost 4 bases to trimming and J lost 7 bases, with 16 bases between them. There are 15 residues in the CDR3. The CDR3 nucleotides read TGTGCCAGCAGTTGGTATACAGGTCCTGCTGAAAAACTGTTTTTT. It specifies CASSWYTGPAEKLFF.

This clone appeared a single time. The V call is TRBV11-2, the J call TRBJ2-5; possible D gene TRBD1, 6 bases. Germline assignment: CDR1 SGHAT and CDR2 FQNNGV. The CDR3 totals 16 residues. Between the trimmed V and J ends, which lost 6 bases and 3 bases, there was a span of 20 bases. The CDR3 reads CASSPYSGVGEETQYF. Written as DNA, the CDR3 is TGTGCCAGCAGTCCATACTCAGGGGTAGGGGAAGAGACCCAGTACTTC. The full variable domain, in which reference TRBV11-2 and TRBJ2-5 provide the parts outside the CDR3, is EAGVAQSPRYKIIEKRQSVAFWCNPISGHATLYWYQQILGQGPKLLIQFQNNGVVDDSQLPKDRFSAERLKGVDSTLKIQPAKLEDSAVYLCASSPYSGVGEETQYFGPGTRLLVL.

The chain uses TRBV9 and TRBJ2-7, with 8 positions matching TRBD1. The length of the CDR3 is 14 residues. Germline trimming cut 4 bases from V and 3 bases from J; bases unmatched to any gene: 6. Germline CDR1 reads SGDLS; CDR2 reads YYNGEE. CDR3 sequence (DNA): TGTGCCAGCAGCCCCCGGGACAGGTTCTACGAGCAGTACTTC. Translation: CASSPRDRFYEQYF.

The chain couples TRBV6-6 to TRBJ2-5; a possible D gene is TRBD1 (6 bases). V was clipped by 7 bases and J by 0 bases, with 9 bases between them. The CDR3 covers 13 residues. CDR1 is MNHNY, CDR2 SVGAGI, per germline (reference sequence). The CDR3 here is CASTQGYQETQYF. The DNA for the CDR3 is TGTGCCAGCACCCAGGGGTACCAAGAGACCCAGTACTTC.

This chain joins TRBV29-1 and TRBJ2-3; possibly TRBD2 for D (5 bases). V dropped 7 bases and J dropped 1 base, with 12 bases sitting between them. CDR1 is SQVTM, CDR2 ANQGSEA, per germline. There are 13 residues in the CDR3. The CDR3 is CSATGSRTDTQYF. DNA for the CDR3: TGCAGCGCTACGGGGTCACGCACAGATACGCAGTATTTT.

The CDR3, as DNA: TGTGCCAGCAGGAGACTAGCGGGAGGGCCCTCCTACAATGAGCAGTTCTTC. Translation: CASRRLAGGPSYNEQFF. This chain uses TRBV27 with TRBJ2-1; 14 bases fit TRBD2. The CDR3 runs to 17 residues. J gave up 0 bases and V 6 bases, and 4 bases lay outside the gene matches. CDR1 and CDR2 (germline): MNHEY, SMNVEV (reference sequence).

The V and J genes are TRBV27 and TRBJ2-1, with a weak D call TRBD2 (5 bases). The germline gives CDR1 MNHEY, CDR2 SMNVEV (reference sequence). The CDR3 spans 13 residues. V gave up 3 bases and J gave up 8 bases, with 11 bases separating them. The CDR3 is CASSFEGVYEQFF. For the CDR3, the DNA is TGTGCCAGCAGTTTTGAGGGAGTATATGAGCAGTTCTTC.

This chain connects TRBV13 to TRBJ2-7; 8 nucleotides agree with TRBD1. Germline assignment: CDR1 PRHDT and CDR2 FYEKMQ (reference sequence). Trimming cost V 0 bases and J 1 base; bases outside gene matches: 11. The CDR3 loop spans 18 amino acids. CDR3 sequence reads: CASSLGGQVSKVSYEQYF. CDR3 coding DNA: TGTGCCAGCAGCTTAGGGGGACAGGTGTCGAAAGTTTCCTACGAGCAGTACTTC.

This clone has a single count. V usage is TRBV10-3 and J usage is TRBJ1-3; 11 bases agree with TRBD1. The CDR3 is made up of 17 amino acids. V shed 0 bases and J 5 bases; nucleotides not matched to a gene: 6. CDR1 is ENHRY, CDR2 SYGVKD, per germline. DNA for the CDR3: TGTGCCATCAGTGAGTCGGGACAGGGGGTTTACAGAAACACCATATATTTT. Translation gives CAISESGQGVYRNTIYF.

This chain uses TRBV5-1 with TRBJ2-1, with a weak D call TRBD2 (6 bases). The germline V and J ends were trimmed by 1 base and 5 bases, with 22 bases remaining between them. Germline-derived CDR1 and CDR2 are SGHRS and YFSETQ. This CDR3 comprises 18 residues. The CDR3 loop is CASSLWREGIMGDNEQFF. The CDR3 coding sequence is TGCGCCAGCAGCTTGTGGCGGGAAGGAATCATGGGGGACAATGAGCAGTTCTTC.

CDR3 sequence reads: CASSHRQGLDGYTF. In nucleotides, the CDR3 is TGTGCCAGCAGCCACCGACAGGGTCTGGATGGCTACACCTTC. This sequence joins TRBV11-2 and TRBJ1-2, with 7 positions matching TRBD1. Per germline, CDR1 SGHAT and CDR2 FQNNGV. J was trimmed by 6 bases and V by 5 bases; bases with no gene match: 9. The CDR3 covers 14 residues.

The V gene is TRBV27, the J gene TRBJ1-2, with D maybe TRBD1 (6 bases). V was trimmed by 2 bases and J by 6 bases, leaving 16 bases between them. This CDR3 is 15 amino acids long. CDR1 and CDR2 from the germline V gene are MNHEY and SMNVEV (reference sequence). The CDR3 is CASSLQIQGRDGYTF. Written as DNA, the CDR3 is TGTGCCAGCAGTTTACAAATACAGGGAAGGGATGGCTACACCTTC.